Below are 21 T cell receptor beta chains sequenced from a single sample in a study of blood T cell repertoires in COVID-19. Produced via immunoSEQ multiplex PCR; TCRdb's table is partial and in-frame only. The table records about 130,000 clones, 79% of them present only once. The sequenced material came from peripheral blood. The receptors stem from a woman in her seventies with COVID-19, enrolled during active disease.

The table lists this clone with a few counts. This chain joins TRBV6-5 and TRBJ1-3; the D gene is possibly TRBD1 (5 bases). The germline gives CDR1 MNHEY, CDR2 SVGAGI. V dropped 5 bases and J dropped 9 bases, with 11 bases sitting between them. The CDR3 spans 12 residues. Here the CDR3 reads CASSTTAGTIYF. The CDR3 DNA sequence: TGTGCCAGCAGTACGACAGCAGGCACCATATATTTT.

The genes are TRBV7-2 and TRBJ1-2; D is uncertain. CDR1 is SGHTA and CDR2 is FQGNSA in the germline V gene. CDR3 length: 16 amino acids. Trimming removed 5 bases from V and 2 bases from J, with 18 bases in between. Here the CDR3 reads CASSPRGVRGNYGYTF. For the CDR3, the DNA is TGTGCCAGCAGCCCCCGCGGGGTGCGAGGAAACTATGGCTACACCTTC.

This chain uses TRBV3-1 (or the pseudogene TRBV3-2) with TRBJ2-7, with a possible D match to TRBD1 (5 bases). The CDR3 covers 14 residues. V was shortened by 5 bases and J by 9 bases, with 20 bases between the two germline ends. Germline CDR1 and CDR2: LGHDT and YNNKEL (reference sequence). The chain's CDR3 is CASSSDSSLRGQYF. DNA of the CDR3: TGTGCCAGCAGCAGCGACAGCTCCTTACGAGGGCAGTACTTC.

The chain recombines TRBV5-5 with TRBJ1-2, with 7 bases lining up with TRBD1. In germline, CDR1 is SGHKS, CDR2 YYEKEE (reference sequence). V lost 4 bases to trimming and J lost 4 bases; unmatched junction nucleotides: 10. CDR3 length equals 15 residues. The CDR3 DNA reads TGTGCCAGCAGCCCCTCGGGACAGCTTATCTATGGCTACACCTTC. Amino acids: CASSPSGQLIYGYTF.

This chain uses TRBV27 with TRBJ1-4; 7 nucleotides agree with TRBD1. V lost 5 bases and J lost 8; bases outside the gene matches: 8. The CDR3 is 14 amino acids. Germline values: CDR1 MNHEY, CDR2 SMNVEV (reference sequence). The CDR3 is CASSARGAGEKLFF. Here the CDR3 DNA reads TGTGCCAGCAGTGCCAGGGGGGCGGGGGAAAAACTGTTTTTT.

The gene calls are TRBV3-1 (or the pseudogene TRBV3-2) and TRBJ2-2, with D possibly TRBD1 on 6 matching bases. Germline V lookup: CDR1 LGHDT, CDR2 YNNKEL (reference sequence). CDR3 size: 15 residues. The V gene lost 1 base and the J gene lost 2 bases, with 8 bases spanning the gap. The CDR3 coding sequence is TGTGCCAGCAGCCAAGGGACAGTTAACACCGGGGAGCTGTTTTTT. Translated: CASSQGTVNTGELFF.

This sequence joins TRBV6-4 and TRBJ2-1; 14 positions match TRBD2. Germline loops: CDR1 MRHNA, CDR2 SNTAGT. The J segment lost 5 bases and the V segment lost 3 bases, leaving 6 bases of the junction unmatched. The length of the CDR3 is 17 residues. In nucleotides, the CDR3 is TGTGCCAGCAGTGAGGGGACTAGCGGGGGAAAAAACAATGAGCAGTTCTTC. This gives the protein CASSEGTSGGKNNEQFF.

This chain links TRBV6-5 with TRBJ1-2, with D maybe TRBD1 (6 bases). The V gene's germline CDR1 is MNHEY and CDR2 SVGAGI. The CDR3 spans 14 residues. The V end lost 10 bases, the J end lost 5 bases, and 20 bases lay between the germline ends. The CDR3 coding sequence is TGTGCCACCATAGACCCAGGGACACTGTATGGCTACACCTTC. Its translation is CATIDPGTLYGYTF.

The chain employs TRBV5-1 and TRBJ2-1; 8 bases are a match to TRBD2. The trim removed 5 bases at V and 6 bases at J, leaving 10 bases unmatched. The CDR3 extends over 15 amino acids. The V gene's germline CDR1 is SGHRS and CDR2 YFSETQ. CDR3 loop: CASRSIGGAPNEQFF. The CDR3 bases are TGCGCCAGCAGGTCAATCGGGGGGGCCCCCAATGAGCAGTTCTTC.

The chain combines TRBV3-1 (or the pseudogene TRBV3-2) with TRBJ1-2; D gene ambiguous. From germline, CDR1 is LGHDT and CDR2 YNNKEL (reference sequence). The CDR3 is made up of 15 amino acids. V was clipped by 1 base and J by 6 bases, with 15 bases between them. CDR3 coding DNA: TGTGCCAGCAGCCAAGTGCTCGGGGTCGAGGATGGCTACACCTTC. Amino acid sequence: CASSQVLGVEDGYTF.

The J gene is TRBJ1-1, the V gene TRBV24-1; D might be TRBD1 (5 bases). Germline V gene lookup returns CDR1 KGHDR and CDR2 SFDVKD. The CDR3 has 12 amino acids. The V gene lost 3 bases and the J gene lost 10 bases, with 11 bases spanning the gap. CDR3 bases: TGTGCCACCAGTGATGTACAGGAGGGAGCTTTCTTT. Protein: CATSDVQEGAFF.

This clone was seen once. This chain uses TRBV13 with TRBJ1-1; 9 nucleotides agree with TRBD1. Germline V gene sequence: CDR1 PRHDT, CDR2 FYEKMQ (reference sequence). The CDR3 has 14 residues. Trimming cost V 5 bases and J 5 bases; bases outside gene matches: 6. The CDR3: CASSVTGGWTEAFF. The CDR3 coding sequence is TGTGCCAGCAGCGTAACAGGGGGCTGGACTGAAGCTTTCTTT.

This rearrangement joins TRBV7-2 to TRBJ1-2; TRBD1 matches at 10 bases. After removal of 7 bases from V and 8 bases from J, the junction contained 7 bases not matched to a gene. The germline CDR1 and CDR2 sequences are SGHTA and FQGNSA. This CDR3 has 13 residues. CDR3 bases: TGTGCCAGCACCTTGGACAGGGGGGACGGCTACACCTTC. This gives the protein CASTLDRGDGYTF.

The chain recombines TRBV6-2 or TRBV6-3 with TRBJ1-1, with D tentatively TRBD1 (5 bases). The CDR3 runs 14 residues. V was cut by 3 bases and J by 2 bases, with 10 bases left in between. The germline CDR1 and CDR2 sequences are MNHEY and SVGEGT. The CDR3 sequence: CASSYGHHNTEAFF. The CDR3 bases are TGTGCCAGCAGTTATGGACACCACAACACTGAAGCTTTCTTT.

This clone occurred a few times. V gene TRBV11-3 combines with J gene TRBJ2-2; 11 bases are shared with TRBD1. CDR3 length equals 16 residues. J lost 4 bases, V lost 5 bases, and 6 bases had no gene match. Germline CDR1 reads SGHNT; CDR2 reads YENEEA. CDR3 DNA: TGTGCCAGCAGCCTTCGGACAGGGGGCAGCACCGGGGAGCTGTTTTTT. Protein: CASSLRTGGSTGELFF.

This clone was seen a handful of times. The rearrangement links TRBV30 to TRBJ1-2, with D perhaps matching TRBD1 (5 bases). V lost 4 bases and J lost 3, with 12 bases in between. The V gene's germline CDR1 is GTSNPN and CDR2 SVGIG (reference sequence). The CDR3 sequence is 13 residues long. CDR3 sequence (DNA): TGTGCCTGGAAACGGGAGGGACACTATGGCTACACCTTC. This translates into CAWKREGHYGYTF.

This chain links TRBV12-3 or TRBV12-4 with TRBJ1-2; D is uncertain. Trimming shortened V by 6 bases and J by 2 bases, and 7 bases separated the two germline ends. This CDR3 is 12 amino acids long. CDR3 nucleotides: TGTGCCAGCAGGACAATGAACTATGGCTACACCTTC. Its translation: CASRTMNYGYTF.

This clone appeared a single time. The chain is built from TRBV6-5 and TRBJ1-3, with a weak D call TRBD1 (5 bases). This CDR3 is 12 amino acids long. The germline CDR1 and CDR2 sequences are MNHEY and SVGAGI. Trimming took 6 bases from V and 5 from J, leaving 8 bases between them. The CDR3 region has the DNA TGTGCCAGCAGGCAGGGCCGAAACACCATATATTTT. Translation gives CASRQGRNTIYF.

CDR3 sequence reads: CASRPRQGKITDTQYF. Here the CDR3 DNA reads TGTGCCAGCAGGCCCCGCCAGGGGAAGATCACAGATACGCAGTATTTT. V gene TRBV2 combines with J gene TRBJ2-3; weak D call: TRBD1 (6 bases). The CDR3 consists of 16 residues. Germline assignment: CDR1 SNHLY and CDR2 FYNNEI. Trimming stripped 6 bases from V and 2 bases from J, with 18 bases between.

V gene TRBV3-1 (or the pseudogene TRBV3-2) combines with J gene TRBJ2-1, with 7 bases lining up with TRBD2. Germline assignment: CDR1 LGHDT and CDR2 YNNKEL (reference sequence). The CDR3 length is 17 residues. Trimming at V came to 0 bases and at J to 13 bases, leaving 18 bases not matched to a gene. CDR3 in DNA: TGTGCCAGCAGCCAAGATCTGGAGCGGGGCAAATCCGGTCTACAGTTCTTC. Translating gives CASSQDLERGKSGLQFF.

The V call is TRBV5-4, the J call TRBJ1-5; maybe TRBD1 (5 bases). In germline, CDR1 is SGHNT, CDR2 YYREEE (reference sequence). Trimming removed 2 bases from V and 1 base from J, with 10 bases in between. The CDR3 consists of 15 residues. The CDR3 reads CASSFQGGSNQPQHF. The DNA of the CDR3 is TGTGCCAGCAGCTTTCAGGGAGGGAGCAATCAGCCCCAGCATTTT.